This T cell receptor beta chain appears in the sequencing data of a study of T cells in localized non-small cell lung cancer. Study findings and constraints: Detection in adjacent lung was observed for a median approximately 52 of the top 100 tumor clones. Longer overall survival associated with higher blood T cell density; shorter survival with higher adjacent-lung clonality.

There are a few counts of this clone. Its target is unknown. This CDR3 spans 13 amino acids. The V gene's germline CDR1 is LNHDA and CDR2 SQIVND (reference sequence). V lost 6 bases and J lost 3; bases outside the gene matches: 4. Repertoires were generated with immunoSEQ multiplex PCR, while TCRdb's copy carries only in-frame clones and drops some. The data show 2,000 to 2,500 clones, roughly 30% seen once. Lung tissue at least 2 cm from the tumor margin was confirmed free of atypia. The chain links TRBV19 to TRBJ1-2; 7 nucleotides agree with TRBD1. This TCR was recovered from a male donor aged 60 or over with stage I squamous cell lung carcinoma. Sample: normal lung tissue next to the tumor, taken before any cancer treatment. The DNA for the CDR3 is TGTGCCAGTAGCCGGGACAGTTACTATGGCTACACCTTC. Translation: CASSRDSYYGYTF.